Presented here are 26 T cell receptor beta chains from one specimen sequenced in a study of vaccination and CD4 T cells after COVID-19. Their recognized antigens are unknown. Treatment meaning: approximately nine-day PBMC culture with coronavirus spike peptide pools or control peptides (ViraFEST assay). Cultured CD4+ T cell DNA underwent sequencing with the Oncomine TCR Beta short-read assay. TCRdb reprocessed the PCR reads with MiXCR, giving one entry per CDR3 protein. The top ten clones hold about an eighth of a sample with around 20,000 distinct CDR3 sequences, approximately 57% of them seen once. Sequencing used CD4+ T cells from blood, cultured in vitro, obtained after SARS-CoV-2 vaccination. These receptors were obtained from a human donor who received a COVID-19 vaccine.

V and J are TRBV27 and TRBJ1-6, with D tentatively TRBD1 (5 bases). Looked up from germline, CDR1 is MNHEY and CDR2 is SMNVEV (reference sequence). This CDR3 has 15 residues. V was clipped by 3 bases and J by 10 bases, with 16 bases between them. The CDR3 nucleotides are TGTGCCAGCAGTTTTGTCGGGGCGCCTAGGTCACCCCTCCACTTT. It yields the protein CASSFVGAPRSPLHF.

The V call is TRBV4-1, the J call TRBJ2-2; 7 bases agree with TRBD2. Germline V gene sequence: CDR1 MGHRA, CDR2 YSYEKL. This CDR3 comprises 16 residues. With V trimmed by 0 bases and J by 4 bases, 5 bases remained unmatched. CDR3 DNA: TGCGCCAGCAGCCAAGATAGACTAGCTATCACCGGGGAGCTGTTTTTT. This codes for CASSQDRLAITGELFF.

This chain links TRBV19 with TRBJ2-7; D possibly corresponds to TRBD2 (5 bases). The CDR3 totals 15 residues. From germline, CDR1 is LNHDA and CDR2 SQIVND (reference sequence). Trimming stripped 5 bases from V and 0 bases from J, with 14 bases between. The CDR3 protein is CASSDPGEPSYEQYF. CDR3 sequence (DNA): TGTGCCAGTAGTGATCCTGGGGAGCCCTCCTACGAGCAGTACTTC. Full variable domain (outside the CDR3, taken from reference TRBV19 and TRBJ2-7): DGGITQSPKYLFRKEGQNVTLSCEQNLNHDAMYWYRQDPGQGLRLIYYSQIVNDFQKGDIAEGYSVSREKKESFPLTVTSAQKNPTAFYLCASSDPGEPSYEQYFGPGTRLTVT.

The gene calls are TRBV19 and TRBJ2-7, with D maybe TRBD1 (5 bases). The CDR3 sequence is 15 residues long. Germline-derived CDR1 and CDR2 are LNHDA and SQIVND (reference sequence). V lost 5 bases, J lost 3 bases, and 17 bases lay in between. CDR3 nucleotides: TGTGCCAGTAGTCCACGACAAGGGGAAGGCTACGAGCAGTACTTC. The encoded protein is CASSPRQGEGYEQYF.

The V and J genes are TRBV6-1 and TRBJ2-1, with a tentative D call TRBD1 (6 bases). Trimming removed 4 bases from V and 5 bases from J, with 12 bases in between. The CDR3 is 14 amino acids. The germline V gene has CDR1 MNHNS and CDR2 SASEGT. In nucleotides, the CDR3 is TGTGCCAGCAGTGGAAAAACAGGGAACAATGAGCAGTTCTTC. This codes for CASSGKTGNNEQFF.

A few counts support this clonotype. Here the CDR3 reads CASSGVGQFNTEAFF. The CDR3 DNA follows: TGTGCCAGCAGTGGGGTTGGGCAGTTTAACACTGAAGCTTTCTTT. This chain joins TRBV2 and TRBJ1-1, with D unresolved. V was cut by 4 bases and J by 2 bases, with 14 bases left in between. This CDR3 region has 15 residues. CDR1 is SNHLY, CDR2 FYNNEI, per germline.

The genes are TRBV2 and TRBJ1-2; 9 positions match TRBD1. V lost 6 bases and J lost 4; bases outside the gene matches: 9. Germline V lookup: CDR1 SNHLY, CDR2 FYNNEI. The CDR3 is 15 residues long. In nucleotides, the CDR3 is TGTGCCAGCAGCGAGCGGACAGGGGTAGGCTATGGCTACACCTTC. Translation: CASSERTGVGYGYTF. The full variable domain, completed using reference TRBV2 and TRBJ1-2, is EPEVTQTPSHQVTQMGQEVILRCVPISNHLYFYWYRQILGQKVEFLVSFYNNEISEKSEIFDDQFSVERPDGSNFTLKIRSTKLEDSAMYFCASSERTGVGYGYTFGSGTRLTVV.

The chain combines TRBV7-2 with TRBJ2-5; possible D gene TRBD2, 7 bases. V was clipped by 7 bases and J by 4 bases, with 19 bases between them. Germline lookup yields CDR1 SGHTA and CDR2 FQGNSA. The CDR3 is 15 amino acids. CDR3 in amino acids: CASILDGGRPETQYF. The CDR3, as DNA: TGTGCCAGCATCCTGGACGGGGGGCGCCCAGAGACCCAGTACTTC.

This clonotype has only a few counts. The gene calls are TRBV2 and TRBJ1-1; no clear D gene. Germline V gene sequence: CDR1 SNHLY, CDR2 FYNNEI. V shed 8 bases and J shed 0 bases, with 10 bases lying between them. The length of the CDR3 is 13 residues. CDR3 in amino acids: CASWKDLNTEAFF. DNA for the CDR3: TGTGCCAGCTGGAAAGACTTGAACACTGAAGCTTTCTTT.

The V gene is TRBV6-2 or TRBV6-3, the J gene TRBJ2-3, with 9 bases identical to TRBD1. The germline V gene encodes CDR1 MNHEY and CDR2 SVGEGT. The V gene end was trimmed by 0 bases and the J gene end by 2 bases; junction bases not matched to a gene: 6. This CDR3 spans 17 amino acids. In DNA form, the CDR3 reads TGTGCCAGCAGTTACTCAACCGGGACAGGGCACACAGATACGCAGTATTTT. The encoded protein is CASSYSTGTGHTDTQYF.

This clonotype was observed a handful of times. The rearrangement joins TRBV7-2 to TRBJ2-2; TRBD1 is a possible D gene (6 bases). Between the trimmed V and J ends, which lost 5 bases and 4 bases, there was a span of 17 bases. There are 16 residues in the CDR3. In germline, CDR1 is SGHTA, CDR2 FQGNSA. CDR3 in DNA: TGTGCCAGCAGCCGCCGTCCTGGGGACATCACCGGGGAGCTGTTTTTT. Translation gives CASSRRPGDITGELFF.

CDR3 loop: CASSQDGGTYGYTF. The CDR3, as DNA: TGCGCCAGCAGCCAAGATGGCGGAACCTATGGCTACACCTTC. J is TRBJ1-2 and V is TRBV4-1; no definite D call. CDR1 and CDR2 (germline): MGHRA, YSYEKL. CDR3 size: 14 residues. The V gene lost 0 bases and the J gene lost 4 bases, with 9 bases spanning the gap.

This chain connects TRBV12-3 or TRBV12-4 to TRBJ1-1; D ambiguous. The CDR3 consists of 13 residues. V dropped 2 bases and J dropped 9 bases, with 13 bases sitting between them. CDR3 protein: CASSLTVGSQAFF. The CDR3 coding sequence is TGTGCCAGCAGTTTAACAGTAGGTAGCCAAGCTTTCTTT.

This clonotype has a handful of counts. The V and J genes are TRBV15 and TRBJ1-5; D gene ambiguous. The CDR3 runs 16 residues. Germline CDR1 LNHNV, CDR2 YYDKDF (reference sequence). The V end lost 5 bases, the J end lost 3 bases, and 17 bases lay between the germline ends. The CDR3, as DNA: TGTGCCACCAGCGCCCGTTTGGGCAGTTTCAATCAGCCCCAGCATTTT. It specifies CATSARLGSFNQPQHF.

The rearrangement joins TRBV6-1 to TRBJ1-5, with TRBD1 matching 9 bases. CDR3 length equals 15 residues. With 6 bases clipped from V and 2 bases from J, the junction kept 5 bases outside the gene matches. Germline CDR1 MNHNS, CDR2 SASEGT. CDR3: CASREDRGGNQPQHF. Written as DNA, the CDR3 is TGTGCCAGCAGAGAGGACAGGGGAGGCAATCAGCCCCAGCATTTT.

The CDR3 region has the DNA TGTGCCAGTACTGACCAGGGGAGAACTGAAGCTTTCTTT. This codes for CASTDQGRTEAFF. The rearrangement links TRBV6-1 to TRBJ1-1; perhaps TRBD1 as D (6 bases). The germline gives CDR1 MNHNS, CDR2 SASEGT. The CDR3 loop spans 13 amino acids. The ends were cut back, 9 bases at V and 5 bases at J, with 16 bases in the middle.

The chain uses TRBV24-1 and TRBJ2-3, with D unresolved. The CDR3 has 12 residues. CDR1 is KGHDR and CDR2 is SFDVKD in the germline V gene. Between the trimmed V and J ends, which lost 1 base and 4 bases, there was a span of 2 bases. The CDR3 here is CATSDFPDTQYF. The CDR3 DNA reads TGTGCCACCAGTGATTTCCCAGATACGCAGTATTTT.

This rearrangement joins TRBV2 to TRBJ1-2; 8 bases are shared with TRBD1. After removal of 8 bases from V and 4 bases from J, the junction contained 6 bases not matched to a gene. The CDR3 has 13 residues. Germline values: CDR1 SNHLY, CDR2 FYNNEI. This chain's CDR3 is CASGYGTGYGYTF. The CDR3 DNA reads TGTGCCAGCGGGTACGGGACAGGCTATGGCTACACCTTC.

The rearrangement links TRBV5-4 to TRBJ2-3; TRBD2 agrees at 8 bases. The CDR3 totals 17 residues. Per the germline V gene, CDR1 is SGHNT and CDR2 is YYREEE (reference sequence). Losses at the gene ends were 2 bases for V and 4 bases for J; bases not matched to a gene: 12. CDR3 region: CASSFGGSGGRADTQYF. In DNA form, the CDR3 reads TGTGCCAGCAGCTTCGGGGGGAGCGGGGGCAGGGCAGATACGCAGTATTTT.

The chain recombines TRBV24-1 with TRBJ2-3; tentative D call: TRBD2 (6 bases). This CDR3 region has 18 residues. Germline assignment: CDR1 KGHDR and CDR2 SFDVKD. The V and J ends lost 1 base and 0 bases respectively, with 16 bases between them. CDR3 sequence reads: CATSDFRGAAESTDTQYF. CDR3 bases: TGTGCCACCAGTGATTTTCGCGGGGCAGCCGAAAGCACAGATACGCAGTATTTT.

CDR3 DNA: TGTGCCAGCAGTGTAGCAGGGGTAGGCAATCAGCCCCAGCATTTT. Translation gives CASSVAGVGNQPQHF. The chain links TRBV6-1 to TRBJ1-5; TRBD1 might be the D (6 bases). The CDR3 runs 15 residues. Germline V gives CDR1 MNHNS, CDR2 SASEGT. The V end was cut by 4 bases, the J end by 2 bases, with 12 bases between.

The CDR3 DNA reads TGCAGTGCTAGAGGGACAGGGAACCCAGATACGCAGTATTTT. Residues: CSARGTGNPDTQYF. This chain connects TRBV20-1 to TRBJ2-3; 8 bases agree with TRBD1. The CDR3 loop spans 14 amino acids. Germline V gene data show CDR1 as DFQATT and CDR2 as SNEGSKA (reference sequence). Trimming took 1 base from V and 4 from J; bases not matched to a gene: 4.

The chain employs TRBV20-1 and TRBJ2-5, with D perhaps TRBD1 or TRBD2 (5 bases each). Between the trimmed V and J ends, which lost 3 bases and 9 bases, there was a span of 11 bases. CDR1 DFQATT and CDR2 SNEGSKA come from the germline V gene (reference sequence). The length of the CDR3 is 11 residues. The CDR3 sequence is CSASQRGAQYF. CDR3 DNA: TGCAGTGCTAGTCAGAGAGGGGCCCAGTACTTC.

CDR3 sequence reads: CASSSPWSTDTQYF. The CDR3 DNA reads TGTGCCAGCAGCTCCCCCTGGAGCACAGATACGCAGTATTTT. The chain joins TRBV11-3 to TRBJ2-3, with unresolved D. Germline loops: CDR1 SGHNT, CDR2 YENEEA. V was clipped by 4 bases and J by 0 bases, with 8 bases between them. CDR3 length: 14 residues.

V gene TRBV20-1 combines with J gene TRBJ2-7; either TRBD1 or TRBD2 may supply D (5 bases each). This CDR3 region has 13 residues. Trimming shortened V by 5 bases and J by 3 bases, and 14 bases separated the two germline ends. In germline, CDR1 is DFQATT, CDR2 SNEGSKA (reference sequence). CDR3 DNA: TGCAGTGCTTGGGGTCCGGGGCGCTACGAGCAGTACTTC. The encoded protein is CSAWGPGRYEQYF.

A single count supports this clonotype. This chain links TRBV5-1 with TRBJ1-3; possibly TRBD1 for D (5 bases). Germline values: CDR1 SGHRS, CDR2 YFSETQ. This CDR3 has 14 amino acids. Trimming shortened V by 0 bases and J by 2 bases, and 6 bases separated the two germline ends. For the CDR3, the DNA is TGCGCCAGCAGCTTGGGGGGCGCTGGAAACACCATATATTTT. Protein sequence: CASSLGGAGNTIYF.